This is a list of T cell receptor beta chains from one sample in a study of cytomegalovirus exposure and HLA in healthy donors. Method: immunoSEQ multiplex PCR; TCRdb's copy keeps in-frame clones and lacks some. The table includes over 150,000 clones, 91% detected once. Sequenced input: PBMCs. These receptors originate from a woman aged 18-30 years in good health and CMV-seropositive. Each CDR3 is given with its conserved first and last residue. The D gene is left open where the match is weak. Where a row states a size, it is once, few, many or the class of an expanded clone; other rows omit it.

d_call j_call clone_size v_call cdr3_nt cdr3_aa
NA TRBJ2-2 NA TRBV6-5 TGTGCCAGCAACCACAGGGACGCGAACACCGGGGAGCTGTTTTTT CASNHRDANTGELFF
NA TRBJ1-3 NA TRBV28 TGTGCCAGCAGTCAACCAGGGGCTTCTGGAAACACCATATATTTT CASSQPGASGNTIYF
TRBD2 TRBJ2-3 NA TRBV5-6 TGTGCCAGCAGCCCCCGGCGGGCGGCGGGGGGGCTTTATACGCAGTATTTT CASSPRRAAGGLYTQYF
TRBD1 TRBJ2-2 NA TRBV11-3 TGTGCCAGCAGCTTAGACGGGACAGGGAACACCGGGGAGCTGTTTTTT CASSLDGTGNTGELFF
TRBD2 TRBJ2-1 few TRBV12-5 TGTGCTTCCTCTCCCTTCGCTAGCGGGGGGTCCTACAATGAGCAGTTCTTC CASSPFASGGSYNEQFF
TRBD2 TRBJ2-7 NA TRBV7-2 TGTGCCAGCAGCTTAGTGGCCAGCGGGGGGTCCTACGAGCAGTACTTC CASSLVASGGSYEQYF
NA TRBJ1-5 NA TRBV7-9 TGTGCCAGCAGCTTAGGCAAGGGAGGGGCCGGCCGCTATCAGCCCCAGCATTTT CASSLGKGGAGRYQPQHF
TRBD2 TRBJ2-5 NA TRBV5-8 TGTGCCAGCAGCCTCTCCCGGACTAGCGGGGGGGAAGAGACCCAGTACTTC CASSLSRTSGGEETQYF
NA TRBJ2-5 NA TRBV6-6 TGTGCCAGCAGTTCCAACAGGGCCCTATTCCAAGAGACCCAGTACTTC CASSSNRALFQETQYF
TRBD1 TRBJ2-3 NA TRBV6-4 TGTGCCAGCAGTGACTCGGACAGGCCAGATACGCAGTATTTT CASSDSDRPDTQYF
NA TRBJ2-7 NA TRBV4-2 TGTGCCAGCAGCCAATCAAGAGGTGAGCAGTACTTC CASSQSRGEQYF
NA TRBJ2-2 NA TRBV6-4 TGTGCCAGCAGTGACTCGAGTGCTAACACCGGGGAGCTGTTTTTT CASSDSSANTGELFF
TRBD2 TRBJ2-7 NA TRBV18 TGTGCCAGCTCACCCCTGGTTTTAGCGGGAGCTGGCGAGCAGTACTTC CASSPLVLAGAGEQYF
NA TRBJ1-1 NA TRBV28 TGTGCCAGCAGTCCTACCCGATCTCTAGGTCCGAACACTGAAGCTTTCTTT CASSPTRSLGPNTEAFF
NA TRBJ1-2 NA TRBV19 TGTGCCAGTAGCGCGGGAAGGTTTACCTATGGCTACACCTTC CASSAGRFTYGYTF
TRBD1 TRBJ2-1 NA TRBV10-2 TGCGCCAGCAGTGACTCAGGGGGAGCCTACAATGAGCAGTTCTTC CASSDSGGAYNEQFF
TRBD1 TRBJ2-3 NA TRBV28 TGTGCCAGCAGTCTAGCCCCACCAGGCAGGGGGACAGATACGCAGTATTTT CASSLAPPGRGTDTQYF
NA TRBJ2-2 NA TRBV4-2 TGTGCCAGCAGCCAAGAGACAACAAAGGCCGGGGAGCTGTTTTTT CASSQETTKAGELFF
TRBD2 TRBJ2-5 NA TRBV15 TGTGCCACCAGCAGAGATTTTGGCATAGCGGGAGGTGGTGTGGAGACCCAGTACTTC CATSRDFGIAGGGVETQYF
NA TRBJ1-1 NA TRBV10-3 TGTGCCATCAGCTCTACGGCGGGAACTGAAGCTTTCTTT CAISSTAGTEAFF
TRBD1 TRBJ1-5 NA TRBV19 TGTGCCAGCACGCCCCAGGGGGAGGGCAATCAGCCCCAGCATTTT CASTPQGEGNQPQHF
TRBD2 TRBJ2-7 once TRBV28 TGTGCCAGCAGCCGGGGGACTAGCGGGAATTACGAGCAGTACTTC CASSRGTSGNYEQYF
NA TRBJ1-2 NA TRBV11-2 TGTGCCAGCGGCCCTGGACAGCTCTCCCAGGGCTATGGCTACACCTTC CASGPGQLSQGYGYTF
TRBD1 TRBJ1-5 NA TRBV6-1 TGTGCCAGCTCCGGGACAGCGAATCAGCCCCAGCATTTT CASSGTANQPQHF
NA TRBJ2-7 NA TRBV6-5 TGTGCCAGCAAGGACAGTATTAACTCCTACGAGCAGTACTTC CASKDSINSYEQYF
TRBD1 TRBJ2-3 NA TRBV28 TGTGCCAGCAGTTTCACAGGGCCTGGGACAGGTATGGCAGATACGCAGTATTTT CASSFTGPGTGMADTQYF
TRBD1 TRBJ2-6 NA TRBV7-6 TGTGCCAGCAGTCGGGACAGTACTCTGGGGGCCAACGTCCTGACTTTC CASSRDSTLGANVLTF
TRBD1 TRBJ2-3 NA TRBV6-6 TGTGCCACCCTAAGGACAGGGGGCACCACAGATACGCAGTATTTT CATLRTGGTTDTQYF
NA TRBJ1-2 few TRBV6-6 TGTGCCAGCACGAGAGAAACCTATGGCTACACCTTC CASTRETYGYTF
NA TRBJ2-7 once TRBV27 TGTGCCAGCAGTTTACTCTTTCGTTACGAGCAGTACTTC CASSLLFRYEQYF
NA TRBJ2-2 NA TRBV6-4 TGTGCCAGCAGTGCCCCTAACACCGGGGAGCTGTTTTTT CASSAPNTGELFF
NA TRBJ2-5 NA TRBV5-4 TGTGCCAGCAGCTTGGGCGCGGAGCAAGAGACCCAGTACTTC CASSLGAEQETQYF